Following are 21 T cell receptor beta chains from one sample sequenced in a study of T cell responses to AZD1222 COVID-19 vaccine. The method was immunoSEQ multiplex PCR; TCRdb's version includes in-frame clones alone and lacks a portion of them. The sample lists more than 85,000 clones; approximately 91% were seen once. The sequencing here drew on peripheral blood, taken on day 0 of AZD1222 vaccination. The receptors were gathered from an adult in good health.

This clone was seen just once. The chain has TRBV5-6 and TRBJ2-4; TRBD2 agrees at 7 bases. CDR3 length: 16 residues. J lost 0 bases, V lost 3 bases, and 6 bases had no gene match. The germline V gene encodes CDR1 SGHDT and CDR2 YYEEEE. The CDR3 loop is CASSSPTSVAKNIQYF. The CDR3 DNA reads TGTGCCAGCAGCTCGCCTACTAGCGTAGCCAAAAACATTCAGTACTTC.

With respect to this clone: At one boundary the junction diverges from the germline segment, which might be a read error. The V gene is TRBV6-5, the J gene TRBJ1-6; D gene ambiguous. Germline CDR1 and CDR2: MNHEY and SVGAGI. CDR3 length: 13 residues. The CDR3 loop reads CASSYNVNSPLHF. CDR3 DNA sequence: TGTGCCAGTAGTTATAATGTGAATTCACCCCTCCACTTT.

Concerning this clone: One end of the junction does not line up with germline, which may come from a read error. The rearrangement links TRBV19 to TRBJ1-5, with D uncertain. Germline V gene data show CDR1 as LNHDA and CDR2 as SQIVND (reference sequence). The CDR3 covers 15 residues. CDR3 DNA sequence: TGTGCCAGTAGTGTAGAGGGCTATAGCAATCAGCCCCAGCATTTT. This encodes CASSVEGYSNQPQHF.

The rearrangement uses TRBV7-9 and TRBJ2-7, with TRBD2 matching over 15 bases. Losses at the gene ends were 3 bases for V and 2 bases for J; bases not matched to a gene: 2. Germline V gene data show CDR1 as SEHNR and CDR2 as FQNEAQ (reference sequence). The CDR3 is made up of 16 amino acids. The CDR3: CASSLGLAGGTYEQYF. The CDR3, as DNA: TGTGCCAGCAGCTTGGGACTAGCGGGAGGCACCTACGAGCAGTACTTC.

This chain connects TRBV9 to TRBJ2-3; 8 nucleotides align to TRBD2. There are 16 residues in the CDR3. Losses at the gene ends were 1 base for V and 4 bases for J; bases not matched to a gene: 8. Germline CDR1 reads SGDLS; CDR2 reads YYNGEE. The CDR3 is CASSVYAGGAPDTQYF. CDR3 nucleotide sequence: TGTGCCAGCAGCGTATATGCCGGGGGGGCCCCAGATACGCAGTATTTT.

The CDR3 DNA reads TGTGCCAGCAGCCAATCCAATCAGCCCCAGCATTTT. The encoded protein is CASSQSNQPQHF. The chain couples TRBV16 to TRBJ1-5; D gene unclear. The CDR3 length is 12 residues. V lost 0 bases and J lost 3, with 0 bases in between. Germline-derived CDR1 and CDR2 are KGHSY and FQNENV.

The rearrangement joins TRBV6-6 to TRBJ2-7; TRBD1 is a possible D gene (6 bases). V lost 6 bases, J lost 6 bases, and 18 bases lay in between. This CDR3 is built from 14 residues. Germline-derived CDR1 and CDR2 are MNHNY and SVGAGI (reference sequence). The CDR3: CASRPSDRYAEQYF. The CDR3 bases are TGTGCCAGCAGACCTTCCGACAGGTATGCCGAGCAGTACTTC.

V is TRBV4-3 and J is TRBJ2-3; D gene ambiguous. Germline lookup yields CDR1 LGHNA and CDR2 YSLEER. CDR3 length: 12 residues. Trimming cost V 6 bases and J 5 bases, with 9 bases left between them. The CDR3 sequence: CASSHPRDTQYF. CDR3 DNA: TGCGCCAGCAGTCACCCGAGAGATACGCAGTATTTT.

This chain uses TRBV5-1 with TRBJ2-4; the match to TRBD2 covers 12 bases. Per germline, CDR1 SGHRS and CDR2 YFSETQ. This CDR3 is 17 amino acids long. Trimming cost V 2 bases and J 1 base; bases outside gene matches: 4. The CDR3 protein is CASSFLAGGWAKNIQYF. In DNA, the CDR3 is TGCGCCAGCAGCTTTCTAGCGGGAGGGTGGGCCAAAAACATTCAGTACTTC.

This chain joins TRBV11-2 and TRBJ2-1, with D perhaps matching TRBD1 or TRBD2 (5 bases each). The V end was cut by 1 base, the J end by 2 bases, with 12 bases between. The CDR3 spans 16 residues. Germline CDR1 reads SGHAT; CDR2 reads FQNNGV. This CDR3 is CASSLVPGTTYNEQFF. In nucleotides, the CDR3 is TGTGCCAGCAGCTTAGTTCCCGGGACGACCTACAATGAGCAGTTCTTC.

The chain recombines TRBV4-3 with TRBJ1-4; D is unclear. Trimming left V 0 bases short and J 4 bases short, with 9 bases between. The CDR3 has 15 residues. Germline loops: CDR1 LGHNA, CDR2 YSLEER. Here the CDR3 reads CASSQDRAFNEKLFF. The CDR3 DNA follows: TGCGCCAGCAGCCAAGACCGGGCCTTTAATGAAAAACTGTTTTTT.

The chain links TRBV6-1 to TRBJ2-1; 9 bases are a match to TRBD2. Per the germline V gene, CDR1 is MNHNS and CDR2 is SASEGT. Trimming removed 2 bases from V and 12 bases from J; junction bases left unmatched: 2. The CDR3 runs 12 residues. Here the CDR3 DNA reads TGTGCCAGCAGTGAACTTAGCGGGAGGCAGTTCTTC. The encoded protein is CASSELSGRQFF.

This chain uses TRBV29-1 with TRBJ1-2; TRBD1 matches 7 bases. The V gene end was trimmed by 4 bases and the J gene end by 4 bases; junction bases not matched to a gene: 9. The CDR3 covers 14 residues. Germline values: CDR1 SQVTM, CDR2 ANQGSEA. The CDR3: CSVGDRTGVYGYTF. The CDR3 region has the DNA TGCAGCGTTGGCGACCGTACAGGGGTCTATGGCTACACCTTC.

V gene TRBV3-1 (or the pseudogene TRBV3-2) combines with J gene TRBJ2-5, with D possibly matching TRBD1 (7 bases). The CDR3 spans 14 residues. Trimming removed 2 bases from V and 2 bases from J, with 9 bases in between. The germline V gene encodes CDR1 LGHDT and CDR2 YNNKEL (reference sequence). In nucleotides, the CDR3 is TGTGCCAGCAGCCAACAGGGGGGACAAGAGACCCAGTACTTC. This translates into CASSQQGGQETQYF.

The chain employs TRBV3-1 (or the pseudogene TRBV3-2) and TRBJ1-1; maybe TRBD1 (6 bases). From germline, CDR1 is LGHDT and CDR2 YNNKEL (reference sequence). The CDR3 is 14 residues long. V was cut by 4 bases and J by 1 base, with 10 bases left in between. For the CDR3, the DNA is TGTGCCAGCAGCCCGACAGGAGGGAACACTGAAGCTTTCTTT. Its protein is CASSPTGGNTEAFF.

V gene TRBV5-4 combines with J gene TRBJ1-3; D perhaps matches TRBD1 (5 bases). Looked up from germline, CDR1 is SGHNT and CDR2 is YYREEE (reference sequence). CDR3 size: 14 residues. Trimming took 1 base from V and 0 from J, leaving 5 bases between them. The CDR3 loop is CASSLQGSGNTIYF. The CDR3 DNA reads TGTGCCAGCAGCTTGCAGGGCTCTGGAAACACCATATATTTT.

This chain joins TRBV19 and TRBJ1-1; 8 nucleotides agree with TRBD1. This CDR3 has 14 amino acids. The germline V gene has CDR1 LNHDA and CDR2 SQIVND (reference sequence). V trimming: 7 bases; J trimming: 6 bases; junction bases outside the gene matches: 10. The CDR3 DNA is TGTGCCAGTACTCAGGGGGCGCAGGCCCCTGAAGCTTTCTTT. Amino acid sequence: CASTQGAQAPEAFF.

The chain links TRBV2 to TRBJ1-1; a possible D gene is TRBD1 (6 bases). CDR1 SNHLY and CDR2 FYNNEI come from the germline V gene. The CDR3 consists of 11 residues. Trimming cost V 8 bases and J 3 bases, with 7 bases left between them. The CDR3 DNA reads as TGTGCCAGCGGGGGGCACACTGAAGCTTTCTTT. Amino acid sequence: CASGGHTEAFF.

The V call is TRBV9, the J call TRBJ1-2, with D possibly matching TRBD1 (5 bases). This CDR3 is built from 15 residues. Trimming left V 6 bases short and J 6 bases short, with 21 bases between. Germline V gene data show CDR1 as SGDLS and CDR2 as YYNGEE. The CDR3 DNA follows: TGTGCCAGCAAGGGGACCGGGACGGAGAATAATGGCTACACCTTC. This codes for CASKGTGTENNGYTF.

The gene calls are TRBV12-3 or TRBV12-4 and TRBJ1-2; D gene uncertain. The V and J ends lost 2 bases and 6 bases respectively, with 10 bases between them. The CDR3 contains 13 residues. CDR3 sequence: CASSLTGWDGYTF. CDR3 nucleotides: TGTGCCAGCAGTTTAACGGGTTGGGATGGCTACACCTTC.

Only one count was recorded for this clone. This chain connects TRBV30 to TRBJ1-6; perhaps TRBD1 as D (5 bases). The CDR3 consists of 14 residues. V shed 0 bases and J shed 7 bases, with 10 bases lying between them. The V gene's germline CDR1 is GTSNPN and CDR2 SVGIG (reference sequence). The CDR3 nucleotides are TGTGCCTGGAGTGTATCAAAGGGGAATTCACCCCTCCACTTT. Its translation: CAWSVSKGNSPLHF.